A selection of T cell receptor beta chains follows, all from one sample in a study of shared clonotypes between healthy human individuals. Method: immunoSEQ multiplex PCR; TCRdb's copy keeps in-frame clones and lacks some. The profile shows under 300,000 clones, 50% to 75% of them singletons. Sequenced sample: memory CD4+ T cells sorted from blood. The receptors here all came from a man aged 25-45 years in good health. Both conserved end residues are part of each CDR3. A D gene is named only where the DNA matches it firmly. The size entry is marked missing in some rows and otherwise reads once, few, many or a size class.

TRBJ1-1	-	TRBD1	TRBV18	TGTGCCAGCTTCCGGCAGGGGACAGCGCTTGACACTGAAGCTTTCTTT	CASFRQGTALDTEAFF
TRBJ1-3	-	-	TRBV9	TGTGCCAGCAGCCTCGGACAGGGAAACACCATATATTTT	CASSLGQGNTIYF
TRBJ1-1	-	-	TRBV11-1	TGTGCCAGCAGCCGAAACAGGAACACTGAAGCTTTCTTT	CASSRNRNTEAFF
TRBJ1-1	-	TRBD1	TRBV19	TGTGCCAGTAGTACCTACAGGGGGAGTCGGAATGTGCGGAACACTGAAGCTTTCTTT	CASSTYRGSRNVRNTEAFF
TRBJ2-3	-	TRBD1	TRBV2	TGTGCCAGCAGTGCGCCAGGGACAGGGACTGCAGATACGCAGTATTTT	CASSAPGTGTADTQYF
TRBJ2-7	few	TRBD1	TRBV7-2	TGTGCCAGCAGCTTGGACAGGGCCACCTACGAGCAGTACTTC	CASSLDRATYEQYF
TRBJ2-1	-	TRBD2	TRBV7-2	TGTGCCAGCAGTCGGACGATGCCGGGAGGGTTTCGCAATGAGCAGTTCTTC	CASSRTMPGGFRNEQFF
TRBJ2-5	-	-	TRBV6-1	TGTGCCAGCAAGGGAGACCAAGAGACCCAGTACTTC	CASKGDQETQYF
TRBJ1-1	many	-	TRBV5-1	TGCGCCAGCAGCTTGAATTACGGTGAAGCTTTCTTT	CASSLNYGEAFF
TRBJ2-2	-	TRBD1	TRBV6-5	TGTGCCAGCAGTTACTGGACAGGGGCAACCGGGGAGCTGTTTTTT	CASSYWTGATGELFF
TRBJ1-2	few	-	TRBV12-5	TGTGCTAGTGGTGACCACAGGGCCTTCGGAGAATTCTATGGCTACACCTTC	CASGDHRAFGEFYGYTF
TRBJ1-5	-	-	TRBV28	TGTGCCAGCACTATTCCCCGTGATCAGCCCCAGCATTTT	CASTIPRDQPQHF
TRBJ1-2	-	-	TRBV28	TGTGCCAGCAGTCCTCCCGGGACAAGAAACTATGGCTACACCTTC	CASSPPGTRNYGYTF
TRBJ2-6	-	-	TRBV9	TGTGCCCGCAGCGCAGGGGGTGCCGGGGGTCGCTCTGGGGCCAACGTCCTGACTTTC	CARSAGGAGGRSGANVLTF
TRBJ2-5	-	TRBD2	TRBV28	TGTGCCAGCACTAGGACTAGCGGGGTTGGGACCCAGTACTTC	CASTRTSGVGTQYF
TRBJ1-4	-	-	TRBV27	TGTGCCAGCAGTCCTACGGGGGGGCGGTTGGCTAATGAAAAACTGTTTTTT	CASSPTGGRLANEKLFF
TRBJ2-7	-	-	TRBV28	TGTGCCAGCAGTTTAGCCAGTTTAATGGACGAGCAGTACTTC	CASSLASLMDEQYF
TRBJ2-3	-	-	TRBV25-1	TGTGCCAGCAAAGGGGTGGGCACAGATACGCAGTATTTT	CASKGVGTDTQYF
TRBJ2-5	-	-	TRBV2	TGTGCCAGCGGGATCCCTGGGGGCCAAGAGACCCAGTACTTC	CASGIPGGQETQYF
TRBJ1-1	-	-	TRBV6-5	TGTGCCAGCAGTTTCCCAGGGAGCGAAGCTTTCTTT	CASSFPGSEAFF
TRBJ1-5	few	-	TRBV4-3	TGCGCCAGCAGCCAAGACGGGAGTGGCAATCAGCCCCAGCATTTT	CASSQDGSGNQPQHF
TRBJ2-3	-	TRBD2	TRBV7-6	TGTGCCAGCAGCGGAATCGGACTAGTCACAGATACGCAGTATTTT	CASSGIGLVTDTQYF
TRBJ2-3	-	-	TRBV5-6	TGTGCCAGCAGCTTACAGGGTGCCCCAGATACGCAGTATTTT	CASSLQGAPDTQYF